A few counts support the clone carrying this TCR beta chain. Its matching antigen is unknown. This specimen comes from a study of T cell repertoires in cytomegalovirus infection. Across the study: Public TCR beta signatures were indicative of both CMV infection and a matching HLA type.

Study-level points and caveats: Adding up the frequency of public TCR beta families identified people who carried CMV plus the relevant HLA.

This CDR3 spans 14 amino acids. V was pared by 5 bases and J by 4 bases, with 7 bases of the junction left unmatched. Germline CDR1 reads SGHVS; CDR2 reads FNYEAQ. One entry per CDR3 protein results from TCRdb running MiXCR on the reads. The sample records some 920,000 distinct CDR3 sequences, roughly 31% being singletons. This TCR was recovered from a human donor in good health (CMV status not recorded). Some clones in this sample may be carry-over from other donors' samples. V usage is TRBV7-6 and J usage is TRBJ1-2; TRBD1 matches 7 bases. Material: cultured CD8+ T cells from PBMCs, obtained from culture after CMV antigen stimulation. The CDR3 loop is CASSDGTVRYGYTF. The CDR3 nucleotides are TGTGCCAGCAGCGACGGGACAGTCCGCTATGGCTACACCTTC.